Following are 17 T cell receptor beta chains from one sample sequenced in a study of T cell repertoires in cytomegalovirus infection. TCRdb re-derived calls from the reads in MiXCR, one entry per CDR3 protein. Among approximately 700,000 distinct CDR3 sequences listed, roughly 36% were seen once. The sample comprised PBMCs. All receptors derive from a human donor in good health (CMV status not recorded). Some clones in this sample may be carry-over from other donors' samples.

The chain is built from TRBV28 and TRBJ2-1; 8 nucleotides agree with TRBD2. The CDR3 spans 16 residues. The V and J ends lost 4 bases and 7 bases, in that order; junction bases with no gene match: 12. In germline, CDR1 is MDHEN, CDR2 SYDVKM. The CDR3 DNA is TGTGCCAGCAGTTATATCCCGGGAGGGGTACTAAATGAGCAGTTCTTC. Residues: CASSYIPGGVLNEQFF.

The chain couples TRBV20-1 to TRBJ1-2; 8 nucleotides agree with TRBD1. Germline V gene sequence: CDR1 DFQATT, CDR2 SNEGSKA (reference sequence). Trimming took 3 bases from V and 4 from J; bases not matched to a gene: 7. The CDR3 loop spans 14 amino acids. The CDR3 DNA reads TGCAGTGCTAGGGACGGGACAGGTTTCTATGGCTACACCTTC. Translated: CSARDGTGFYGYTF.

V usage is TRBV28 and J usage is TRBJ1-1, with D hard to call. The CDR3 is made up of 15 amino acids. V was pared by 6 bases and J by 0 bases, with 14 bases between. The germline V gene has CDR1 MDHEN and CDR2 SYDVKM. The CDR3 spells CASRPPTRMNTEAFF. As DNA, the CDR3 is TGTGCCAGCAGACCCCCGACAAGGATGAACACTGAAGCTTTCTTT.

This chain connects TRBV28 to TRBJ2-4; possible D gene TRBD1, 6 bases. Trimming cost V 6 bases and J 4 bases, with 10 bases left between them. Looked up from germline, CDR1 is MDHEN and CDR2 is SYDVKM. This CDR3 comprises 13 residues. CDR3 sequence reads: CASRRTEKNIQYF. DNA for the CDR3: TGTGCCAGCAGAAGGACAGAAAAAAACATTCAGTACTTC.

This clonotype was observed a few times. The CDR3 region is CASSLGPQALSNTEAFF. CDR3 coding DNA: TGTGCCAGCAGCTTAGGGCCTCAGGCGTTATCGAACACTGAAGCTTTCTTT. The chain recombines TRBV7-2 with TRBJ1-1; D is uncertain. Between the trimmed V and J ends, which lost 1 base and 1 base, there was a span of 16 bases. The CDR3 extends over 17 amino acids. Germline CDR1 reads SGHTA; CDR2 reads FQGNSA. Variable domain in full (rest from reference TRBV7-2 and TRBJ1-1): GAGVSQSPSNKVTEKGKDVELRCDPISGHTALYWYRQSLGQGLEFLIYFQGNSAPDKSGLPSDRFSAERTGGSVSTLTIQRTQQEDSAVYLCASSLGPQALSNTEAFFGQGTRLTVV.

The rearrangement joins TRBV19 to TRBJ1-1, with D unclear. CDR1 is LNHDA and CDR2 is SQIVND in the germline V gene (reference sequence). The CDR3 is 16 residues long. V gave up 3 bases and J gave up 1 base, with 15 bases separating them. CDR3: CASSMDMGIGNTEAFF. The CDR3 DNA reads as TGTGCCAGTAGTATGGATATGGGCATAGGGAACACTGAAGCTTTCTTT.

The rearrangement links TRBV7-6 to TRBJ1-3; D is undetermined. The CDR3 has 16 residues. V was clipped by 1 base and J by 3 bases, with 13 bases between them. The germline CDR1 and CDR2 sequences are SGHVS and FNYEAQ. In nucleotides, the CDR3 is TGTGCCAGCAGCTTAGACCTCTGGGGATTTGGAAACACCATATATTTT. Residues: CASSLDLWGFGNTIYF.

V gene TRBV7-2 combines with J gene TRBJ2-7, with D perhaps TRBD1 or TRBD2 (6 bases each). This CDR3 region has 16 residues. V was pared by 0 bases and J by 4 bases, with 16 bases between. Germline V gene sequence: CDR1 SGHTA, CDR2 FQGNSA. This CDR3 is CASSLAGGQGSYEQYF. As DNA, the CDR3 is TGTGCCAGCAGCTTAGCTGGGGGGCAGGGGTCGTACGAGCAGTACTTC.

The genes are TRBV19 and TRBJ1-1, with D maybe TRBD1 (5 bases). The CDR3 spans 17 residues. Germline V lookup: CDR1 LNHDA, CDR2 SQIVND (reference sequence). V was clipped by 1 base and J by 7 bases, with 22 bases between them. The CDR3 region is CASSIGRWERVDNEAFF. The CDR3 DNA reads as TGTGCCAGTAGTATAGGTCGCTGGGAGAGGGTGGACAATGAAGCTTTCTTT.

V is TRBV5-1 and J is TRBJ2-5; maybe TRBD1 (6 bases). In germline, CDR1 is SGHRS, CDR2 YFSETQ. The CDR3 runs 14 residues. Trimming shortened V by 2 bases and J by 5 bases, and 13 bases separated the two germline ends. CDR3: CASSLQGFRETQYF. CDR3 DNA sequence: TGCGCCAGCAGCTTACAGGGATTCCGGGAGACCCAGTACTTC.

The V gene is TRBV20-1, the J gene TRBJ2-5; TRBD1 is a possible D gene (6 bases). This CDR3 contains 13 residues. V was clipped by 0 bases and J by 2 bases, with 7 bases between them. Germline V gene lookup returns CDR1 DFQATT and CDR2 SNEGSKA (reference sequence). CDR3 sequence: CSAREGAQETQYF. As DNA, the CDR3 is TGCAGTGCTAGAGAGGGGGCACAAGAGACCCAGTACTTC.

On this clonotype: The missing conserved phenylalanine or tryptophan at the end of this CDR3 makes a read error likely. The chain carries TRBV28 and TRBJ1-1; D call uncertain. Germline CDR1 is MDHEN and CDR2 is SYDVKM. Trimming removed 7 bases from V and 2 bases from J, with 8 bases in between. This CDR3 comprises 12 residues. The CDR3: CASIVGNTEAFC. The CDR3, as DNA: TGTGCCAGCATAGTGGGAAACACTGAAGCTTTCTGT.

This clonotype was seen many times. The chain couples TRBV7-3 to TRBJ2-2; tentatively, D is TRBD2 (5 bases). Trimming pared 1 base from V and 6 bases from J, leaving 9 bases between. The CDR3 contains 14 residues. Germline loops: CDR1 SGHTA, CDR2 FQGTGA. The CDR3 sequence: CASSLIGGPGELFF. CDR3 bases: TGTGCCAGCAGCTTAATCGGAGGTCCCGGGGAGCTGTTTTTT.

This clonotype was recorded at least ten times. V and J are TRBV27 and TRBJ2-5; 9 nucleotides agree with TRBD2. Germline V lookup: CDR1 MNHEY, CDR2 SMNVEV (reference sequence). With V trimmed by 2 bases and J by 2 bases, 6 bases remained unmatched. The CDR3 spans 16 residues. The CDR3 DNA reads as TGTGCCAGCAGTTTAATCAAGCGGGAGGCACAAGAGACCCAGTACTTC. Its protein is CASSLIKREAQETQYF.

The rearrangement uses TRBV2 and TRBJ2-2; 11 bases are a match to TRBD1. The CDR3 length is 15 residues. Germline V gene lookup returns CDR1 SNHLY and CDR2 FYNNEI. With V trimmed by 6 bases and J by 5 bases, 5 bases remained unmatched. The CDR3 DNA follows: TGTGCCAGCAGGGGGGGACAGGGGGTTACCGGGGAGCTGTTTTTT. This translates into CASRGGQGVTGELFF.

Only a few counts were recorded for this clonotype. The rearrangement links TRBV7-8 to TRBJ2-5; D gene uncertain. V shed 1 base and J shed 1 base, with 16 bases lying between them. CDR1 and CDR2 from the germline V gene are SGHVS and FQNEAQ. The CDR3 is 17 amino acids. The CDR3, as DNA: TGTGCCAGCAGCTTAGTTTACTACCCAACGCTCCAAGAGACCCAGTACTTC. It is translated as CASSLVYYPTLQETQYF.

The J gene is TRBJ2-1, the V gene TRBV12-3 or TRBV12-4, with TRBD2 matching over 15 bases. Trimming cost V 6 bases and J 7 bases; bases outside gene matches: 4. The CDR3 runs 15 residues. The CDR3 nucleotides read TGTGCCAGCAGGGGCGGACTAGCGGGGGGGAATGAGCAGTTCTTC. Translation: CASRGGLAGGNEQFF.